This T cell receptor (beta chain) was captured by sequencing in a study of blood T cell repertoires in COVID-19. For the study at large: The United States, Italy and Spain were the sources of the acute and convalescent COVID-19 samples. Sources were T cells, B-cell-depleted T cells, or PBMCs; the material itself was cDNA or gDNA.

The CDR3 totals 11 residues. CDR1 and CDR2 (germline): MDHEN, SYDVKM. Profiled with immunoSEQ multiplex PCR; TCRdb holds only in-frame clones, not every one. The sample has 150,000 to 200,000 clones; just over 85% are singletons. The sequence was obtained from a man aged 60 to 69 with acute or convalescent COVID-19. Sequenced input: peripheral blood. This chain joins TRBV28 and TRBJ2-7; the D is unclear. The CDR3 sequence is CAAANSYEQYF. For the CDR3, the DNA is TGTGCGGCGGCTAATAGCTACGAGCAGTACTTC.